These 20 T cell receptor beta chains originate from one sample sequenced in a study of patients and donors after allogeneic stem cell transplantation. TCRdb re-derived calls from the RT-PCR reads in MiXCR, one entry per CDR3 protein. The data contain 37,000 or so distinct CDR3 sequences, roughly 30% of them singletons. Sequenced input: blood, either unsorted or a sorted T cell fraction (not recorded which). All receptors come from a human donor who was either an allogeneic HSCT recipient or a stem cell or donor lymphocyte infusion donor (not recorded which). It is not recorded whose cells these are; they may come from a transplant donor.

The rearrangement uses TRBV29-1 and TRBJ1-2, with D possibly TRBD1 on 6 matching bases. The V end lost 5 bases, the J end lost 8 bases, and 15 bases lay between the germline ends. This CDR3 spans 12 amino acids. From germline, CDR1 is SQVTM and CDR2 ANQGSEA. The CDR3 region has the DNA TGCAGCGTTCGCAGGGGCTCGTGGGGCTACACCTTC. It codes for CSVRRGSWGYTF.

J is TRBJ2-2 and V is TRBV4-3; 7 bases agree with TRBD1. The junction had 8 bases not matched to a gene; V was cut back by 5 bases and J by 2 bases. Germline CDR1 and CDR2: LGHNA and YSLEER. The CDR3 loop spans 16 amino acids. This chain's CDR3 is CASSSTTGYNTGELFF. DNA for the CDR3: TGCGCCAGCAGCTCAACGACAGGGTATAACACCGGGGAGCTGTTTTTT.

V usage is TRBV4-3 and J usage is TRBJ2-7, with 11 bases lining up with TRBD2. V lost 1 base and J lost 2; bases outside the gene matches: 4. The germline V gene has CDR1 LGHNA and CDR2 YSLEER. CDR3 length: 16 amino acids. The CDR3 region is CASSQVTGLAAYEQYF. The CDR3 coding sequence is TGCGCCAGCAGCCAAGTTACGGGACTAGCGGCCTACGAGCAGTACTTC.

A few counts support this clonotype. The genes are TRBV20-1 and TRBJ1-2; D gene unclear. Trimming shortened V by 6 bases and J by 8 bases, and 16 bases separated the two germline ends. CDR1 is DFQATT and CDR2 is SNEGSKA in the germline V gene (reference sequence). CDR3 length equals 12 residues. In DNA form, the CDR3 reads TGCAGTGCCTACTACCGGGAAGAAGGCTACACCTTC. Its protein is CSAYYREEGYTF.

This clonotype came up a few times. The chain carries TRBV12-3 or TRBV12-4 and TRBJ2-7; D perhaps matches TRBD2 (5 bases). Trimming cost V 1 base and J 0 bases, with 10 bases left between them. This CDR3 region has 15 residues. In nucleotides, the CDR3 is TGTGCCAGCAGTTTAGGAGCGGCTAACTCCTACGAGCAGTACTTC. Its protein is CASSLGAANSYEQYF.

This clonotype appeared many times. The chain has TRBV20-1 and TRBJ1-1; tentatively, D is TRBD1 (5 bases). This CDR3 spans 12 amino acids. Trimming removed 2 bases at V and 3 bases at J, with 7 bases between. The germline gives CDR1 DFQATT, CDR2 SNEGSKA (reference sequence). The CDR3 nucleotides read TGCAGTGCTAGACGGGGGGACACTGAAGCTTTCTTT. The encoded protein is CSARRGDTEAFF.

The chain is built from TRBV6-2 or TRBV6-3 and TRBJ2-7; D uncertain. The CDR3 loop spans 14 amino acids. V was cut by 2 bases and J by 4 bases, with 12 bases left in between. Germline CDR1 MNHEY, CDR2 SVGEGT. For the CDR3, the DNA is TGTGCCAGCAGTTACCCCGGACGGACGTACGAGCAGTACTTC. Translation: CASSYPGRTYEQYF.

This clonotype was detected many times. The CDR3 protein is CASKRHIRLFSNQPQHF. The CDR3 DNA follows: TGTGCCAGCAAGCGACACATCCGATTATTTAGCAATCAGCCCCAGCATTTT. The V call is TRBV28, the J call TRBJ1-5; D unresolved. This CDR3 has 17 residues. V shed 7 bases and J shed 0 bases, with 19 bases lying between them. Germline CDR1 reads MDHEN; CDR2 reads SYDVKM.

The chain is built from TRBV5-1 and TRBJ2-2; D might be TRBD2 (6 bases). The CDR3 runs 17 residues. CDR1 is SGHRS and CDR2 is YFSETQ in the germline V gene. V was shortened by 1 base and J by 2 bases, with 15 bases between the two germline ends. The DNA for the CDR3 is TGCGCCAGCAGCTTGCTAGCGAGCCCTACTAACACCGGGGAGCTGTTTTTT. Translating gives CASSLLASPTNTGELFF.

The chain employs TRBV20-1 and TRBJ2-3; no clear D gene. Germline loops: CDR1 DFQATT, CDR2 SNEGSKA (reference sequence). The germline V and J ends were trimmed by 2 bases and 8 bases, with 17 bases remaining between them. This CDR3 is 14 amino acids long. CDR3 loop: CSARRYPGTGTQYF. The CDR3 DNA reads TGCAGTGCTAGACGCTACCCGGGCACGGGTACGCAGTATTTT.

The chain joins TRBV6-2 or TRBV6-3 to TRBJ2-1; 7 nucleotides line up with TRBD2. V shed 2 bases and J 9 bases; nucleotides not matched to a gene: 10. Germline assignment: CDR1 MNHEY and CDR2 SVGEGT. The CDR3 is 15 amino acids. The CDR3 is CASSYGGGPASEQFF. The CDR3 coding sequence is TGTGCCAGCAGTTACGGGGGAGGGCCAGCGAGTGAGCAGTTCTTC.

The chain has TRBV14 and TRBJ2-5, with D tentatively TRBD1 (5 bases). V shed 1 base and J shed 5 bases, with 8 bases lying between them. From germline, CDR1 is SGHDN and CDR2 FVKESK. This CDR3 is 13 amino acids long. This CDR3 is CASSQGRVETQYF. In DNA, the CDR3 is TGTGCCAGCAGCCAAGGCAGGGTGGAGACCCAGTACTTC.

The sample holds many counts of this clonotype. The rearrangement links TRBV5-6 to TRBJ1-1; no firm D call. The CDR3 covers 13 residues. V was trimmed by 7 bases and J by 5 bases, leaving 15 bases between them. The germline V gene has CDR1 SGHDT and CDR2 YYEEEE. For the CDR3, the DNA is TGTGCCAGCGGTCGACCAGAGACGACTGAAGCTTTCTTT. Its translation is CASGRPETTEAFF.

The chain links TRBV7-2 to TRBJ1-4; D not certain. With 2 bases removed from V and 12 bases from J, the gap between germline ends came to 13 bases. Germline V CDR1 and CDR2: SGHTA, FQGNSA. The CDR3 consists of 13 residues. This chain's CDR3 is CASSLTGEGQLFF. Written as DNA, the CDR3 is TGTGCCAGCAGCTTAACCGGCGAAGGGCAACTGTTTTTT.

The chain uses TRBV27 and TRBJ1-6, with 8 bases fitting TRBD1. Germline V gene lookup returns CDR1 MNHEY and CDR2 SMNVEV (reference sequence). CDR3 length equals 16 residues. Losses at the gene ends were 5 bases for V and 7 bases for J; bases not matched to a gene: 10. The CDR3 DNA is TGTGCCAGCAGTCTAAGCTTCAGGGGGCAGAATTCACCCCTCCACTTT. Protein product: CASSLSFRGQNSPLHF.

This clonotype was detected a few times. The CDR3 coding sequence is TGTGCCAGCAGCTTCCTGGGGAAGGATACGCAGTATTTT. It encodes CASSFLGKDTQYF. The V gene is TRBV7-3, the J gene TRBJ2-3; no firm D call. Germline V gene sequence: CDR1 SGHTA, CDR2 FQGTGA. Trimming cost V 3 bases and J 6 bases, with 10 bases left between them. CDR3 length: 13 residues. Using reference TRBV7-3 and TRBJ2-3 for the parts outside the CDR3, the full variable domain is GAGVSQTPSNKVTEKGKYVELRCDPISGHTALYWYRQSLGQGPEFLIYFQGTGAADDSGLPNDRFFAVRPEGSVSTLKIQRTERGDSAVYLCASSFLGKDTQYFGPGTRLTVL.

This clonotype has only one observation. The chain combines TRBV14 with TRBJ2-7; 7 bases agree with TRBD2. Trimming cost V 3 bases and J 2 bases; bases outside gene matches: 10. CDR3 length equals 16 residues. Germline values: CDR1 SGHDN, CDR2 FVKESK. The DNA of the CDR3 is TGTGCCAGCAGCCAGGAGCCGGGACTACCAACCTACGAGCAGTACTTC. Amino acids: CASSQEPGLPTYEQYF.

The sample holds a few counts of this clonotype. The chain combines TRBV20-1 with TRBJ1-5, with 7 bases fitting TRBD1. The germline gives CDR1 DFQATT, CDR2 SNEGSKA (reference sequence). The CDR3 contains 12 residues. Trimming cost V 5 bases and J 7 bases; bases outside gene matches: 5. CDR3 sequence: CSALYRGQPQHF. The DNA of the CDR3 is TGCAGTGCTCTCTACAGGGGCCAGCCCCAGCATTTT.

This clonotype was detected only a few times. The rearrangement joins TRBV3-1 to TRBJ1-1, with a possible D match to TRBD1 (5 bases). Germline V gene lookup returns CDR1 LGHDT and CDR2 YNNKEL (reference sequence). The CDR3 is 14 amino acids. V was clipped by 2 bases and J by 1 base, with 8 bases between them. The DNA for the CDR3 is TGTGCCAGCAGCCAAAACAGGAAGAACACTGAAGCTTTCTTT. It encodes CASSQNRKNTEAFF.

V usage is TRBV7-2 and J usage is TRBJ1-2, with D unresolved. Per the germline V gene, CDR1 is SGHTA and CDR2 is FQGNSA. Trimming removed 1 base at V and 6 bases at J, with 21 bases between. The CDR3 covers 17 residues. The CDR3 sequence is CASSLEVRFTHLHGYTF. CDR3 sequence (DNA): TGTGCCAGCAGCTTAGAAGTCAGGTTCACACACCTACATGGCTACACCTTC.